This T cell receptor (beta chain) was captured in a study of vaccination and CD4 T cells after COVID-19. Study information: With 8 or 9 mild cases and one severe, convalescent patients were SARS-CoV-2 positive by nasal swab PCR. Two doses of either BNT162b2 or mRNA-1273 vaccine went to participants.

This clonotype occurred a few times. Its antigen is currently unknown. Treatment indicated: roughly ten-day PBMC culture with coronavirus spike peptide pools or control peptides (ViraFEST assay). Sequencing of the DNA from cultured CD4+ T cells was carried out with the Oncomine TCR Beta short-read assay. In this case, cultured CD4+ T cells provided the extracted genomic DNA. TCRdb recomputed calls from the PCR reads with MiXCR, one row per CDR3 protein. This table holds around 4,000 distinct CDR3 sequences, about 21% found once. Germline lookup yields CDR1 KGHDR and CDR2 SFDVKD. The CDR3 has 13 residues. Trimming removed 8 bases from V and 1 base from J, with 8 bases in between.

The sequencing sample was made of CD4+ T cells from blood, cultured in vitro. V and J are TRBV24-1 and TRBJ1-3, with D hard to call. The TCR originated in a human donor who had recovered from COVID-19. CDR3 protein: CATKKGSGNTIYF. The CDR3 DNA reads TGTGCCACCAAGAAGGGTTCTGGAAACACCATATATTTT.